These T cell receptor beta chains were read from a single sample in a study of cytotoxic CD8 clonotypes in ibrutinib-treated CLL. The protocol was immunoSEQ multiplex PCR, while the TCRdb copy is restricted to in-frame clones and leaves out a portion. Among tens of thousands of clones listed, around 84% were seen once. Here the sequenced sample was PBMCs, taken at disease progression, from a patient treated with ibrutinib. The receptors originated from a human donor with chronic lymphocytic leukemia. Each CDR3 is given with its conserved first and last residue. A D gene is named only where the DNA matches it firmly. The listing skips clone size in some rows; elsewhere it reads once, few, many or a size class.

D gene,J gene,V gene,clone size,CDR3 protein,CDR3 DNA
NA,TRBJ1-4,TRBV5-1,few,CASSVQGWDEKLFF,TGCGCCAGCAGCGTTCAGGGCTGGGACGAAAAACTGTTTTTT
NA,TRBJ1-6,TRBV7-9,NA,CASSSHKDSPLHF,TGTGCCAGCAGCTCTCACAAGGATTCACCCCTCCACTTT
NA,TRBJ1-4,TRBV5-5,NA,CASSWVGQGVVTNEKLFF,TGTGCCAGCAGCTGGGTGGGTCAGGGAGTGGTAACTAATGAAAAACTGTTTTTT
NA,TRBJ2-5,TRBV20-1,NA,CRWGLPETQYF,TGCAGATGGGGACTGCCGGAGACCCAGTACTTC
NA,TRBJ1-2,TRBV7-2,few,CASSFRNYGYTF,TGTGCCAGCAGCTTCAGGAACTATGGCTACACCTTC
NA,TRBJ2-2,TRBV12-5,NA,CASGLVLGKGTGELFF,TGTGCTAGTGGTTTGGTACTTGGTAAGGGAACCGGGGAGCTGTTTTTT
NA,TRBJ1-1,TRBV7-9,NA,CASSFPPNTEAFF,TGTGCCAGCAGTTTCCCCCCGAACACTGAAGCTTTCTTT
NA,TRBJ2-7,TRBV6-1,NA,CASSQRVGYEQYF,TGTGCCAGCAGTCAACGAGTCGGCTACGAGCAGTACTTC
NA,TRBJ2-2,TRBV15,NA,CATKKQGNTGELFF,TGTGCCACCAAGAAACAGGGGAACACCGGGGAGCTGTTTTTT
NA,TRBJ1-2,TRBV7-9,NA,CASSLRQPTNYGYTF,TGTGCCAGCAGCCTGAGACAGCCAACTAACTATGGCTACACCTTC
NA,TRBJ2-3,TRBV11-2,NA,CASSRQDTQYF,TGTGCCAGCAGCCGCCAAGATACGCAGTATTTT
NA,TRBJ2-1,TRBV19,once,CASSISGGEYNEQFF,TGTGCCAGTAGTATATCAGGAGGGGAGTACAATGAGCAGTTCTTC
TRBD1,TRBJ2-2,TRBV5-6,NA,CASSLKGQLNTGELFF,TGTGCCAGCAGCTTGAAGGGACAGTTAAACACCGGGGAGCTGTTTTTT
NA,TRBJ2-7,TRBV29-1,NA,CSVRISSYEQYF,TGCAGCGTTAGGATCAGTTCCTACGAGCAGTACTTC
NA,TRBJ2-2,TRBV9,NA,CASSVGGTTGELFF,TGTGCCAGCAGCGTAGGGGGGACCACCGGGGAGCTGTTTTTT
NA,TRBJ1-6,TRBV28,NA,CASSLFTASPLHF,TGTGCCAGCAGTTTATTTACAGCATCACCCCTCCACTTT
TRBD2,TRBJ2-1,TRBV6-4,NA,CASSASGENNEQFF,TGTGCCAGCAGTGCTAGCGGGGAGAACAATGAGCAGTTCTTC
TRBD2,TRBJ2-1,TRBV2,once,CASRTTLAGGPNEQFF,TGTGCCAGCAGGACCACCCTAGCGGGGGGGCCTAATGAGCAGTTCTTC
NA,TRBJ1-1,TRBV9,NA,CASSVGTASEAFF,TGTGCCAGCAGCGTAGGGACAGCGAGTGAAGCTTTCTTT
NA,TRBJ1-3,TRBV18,NA,CASSPPAQRNTIYF,TGTGCCAGCTCACCACCTGCCCAGCGTAACACCATATATTTT
TRBD1,TRBJ1-4,TRBV5-4,once,CASSLGNTGGEKLFF,TGTGCCAGCAGCTTGGGGAACACAGGGGGTGAAAAACTGTTTTTT